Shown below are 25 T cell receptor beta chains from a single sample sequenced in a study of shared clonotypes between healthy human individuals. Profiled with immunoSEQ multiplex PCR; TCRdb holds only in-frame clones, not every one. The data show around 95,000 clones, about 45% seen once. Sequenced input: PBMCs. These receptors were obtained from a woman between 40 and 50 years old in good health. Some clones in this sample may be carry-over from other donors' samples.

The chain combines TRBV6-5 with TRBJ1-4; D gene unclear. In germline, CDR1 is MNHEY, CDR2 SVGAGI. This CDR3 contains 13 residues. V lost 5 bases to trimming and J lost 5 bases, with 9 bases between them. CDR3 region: CASSGVWNEKLFF. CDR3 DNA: TGTGCCAGCAGTGGGGTCTGGAATGAAAAACTGTTTTTT.

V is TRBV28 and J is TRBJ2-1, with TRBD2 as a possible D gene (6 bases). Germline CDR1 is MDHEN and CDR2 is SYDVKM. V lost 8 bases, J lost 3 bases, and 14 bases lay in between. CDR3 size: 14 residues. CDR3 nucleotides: TGTGCCAGCGGGCCAAGCGGGTACTACAATGAGCAGTTCTTC. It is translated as CASGPSGYYNEQFF. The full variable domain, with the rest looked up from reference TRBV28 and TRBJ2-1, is DVKVTQSSRYLVKRTGEKVFLECVQDMDHENMFWYRQDPGLGLRLIYFSYDVKMKEKGDIPEGYSVSREKKERFSLILESASTNQTSMYLCASGPSGYYNEQFFGPGTRLTVL.

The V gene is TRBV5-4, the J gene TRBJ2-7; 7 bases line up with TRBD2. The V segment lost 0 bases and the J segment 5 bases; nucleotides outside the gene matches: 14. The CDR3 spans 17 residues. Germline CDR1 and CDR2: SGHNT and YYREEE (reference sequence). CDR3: CASSLAASGPRRDEQYF. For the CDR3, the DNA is TGTGCCAGCAGCTTGGCGGCTAGCGGTCCTCGGAGGGACGAGCAGTACTTC.

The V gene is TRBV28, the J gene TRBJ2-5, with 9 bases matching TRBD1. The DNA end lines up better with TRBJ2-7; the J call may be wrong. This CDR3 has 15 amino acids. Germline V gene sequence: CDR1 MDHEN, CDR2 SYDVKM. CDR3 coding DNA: TGTGCCAGCAGTTCCGAGCTCCGGGACAGGGACGAGCAGTACTTC. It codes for CASSSELRDRDEQYF.

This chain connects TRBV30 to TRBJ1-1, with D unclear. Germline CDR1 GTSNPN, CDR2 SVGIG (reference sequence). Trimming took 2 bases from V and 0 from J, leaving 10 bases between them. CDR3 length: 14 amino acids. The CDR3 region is CAWSYTRVNTEAFF. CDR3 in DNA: TGTGCCTGGAGTTATACGAGGGTGAACACTGAAGCTTTCTTT.

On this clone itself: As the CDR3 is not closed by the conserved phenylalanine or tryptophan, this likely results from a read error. The CDR3 loop reads CAWSGQTMNTEAFL. The CDR3 DNA is TGTGCCTGGAGCGGACAGACGATGAACACTGAAGCTTTCCTT. The rearrangement uses TRBV30 and TRBJ1-1; maybe TRBD1 (6 bases). CDR3 length: 14 residues. The germline V and J ends were trimmed by 3 bases and 0 bases, with 11 bases remaining between them. CDR1 and CDR2 from the germline V gene are GTSNPN and SVGIG (reference sequence).

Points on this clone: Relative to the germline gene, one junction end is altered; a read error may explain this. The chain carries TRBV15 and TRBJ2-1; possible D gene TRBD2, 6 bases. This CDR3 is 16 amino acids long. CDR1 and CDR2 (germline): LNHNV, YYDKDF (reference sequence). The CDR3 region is CATSRRVAASHNEQFF. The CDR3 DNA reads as TGTGCCACCAGCAGGCGCGTAGCGGCCTCCCACAATGAGCAGTTCTTC. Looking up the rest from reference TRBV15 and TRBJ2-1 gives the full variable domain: DAMVIQNPRYQVTQFGKPVTLSCSQTLNHNVMYWYQQKSSQAPKLLFHYYDKDFNNEADTPDNFQSRRPNTSFCFLDIRSPGLGDTAMYLCATSRRVAASHNEQFFGPGTRLTVL.

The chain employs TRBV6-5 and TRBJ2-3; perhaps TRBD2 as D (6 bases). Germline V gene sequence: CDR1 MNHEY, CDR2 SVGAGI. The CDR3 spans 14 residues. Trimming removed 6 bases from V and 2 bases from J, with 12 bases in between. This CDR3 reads CASSPGEATDTQYF. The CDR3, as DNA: TGTGCCAGCAGCCCCGGGGAGGCCACAGATACGCAGTATTTT.

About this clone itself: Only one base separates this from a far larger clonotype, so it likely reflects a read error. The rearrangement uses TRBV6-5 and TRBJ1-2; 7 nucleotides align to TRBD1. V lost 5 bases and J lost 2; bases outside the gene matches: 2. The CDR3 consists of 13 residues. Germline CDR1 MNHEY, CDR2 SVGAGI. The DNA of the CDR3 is TGTGCCAGCAGTCCGACAGGGAACTATGGCTACACCTTC. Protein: CASSPTGNYGYTF.

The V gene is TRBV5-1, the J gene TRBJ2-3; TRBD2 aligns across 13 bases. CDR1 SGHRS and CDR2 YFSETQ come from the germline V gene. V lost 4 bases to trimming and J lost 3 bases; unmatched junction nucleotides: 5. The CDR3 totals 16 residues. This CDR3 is CASSPPGLAGTDTQYF. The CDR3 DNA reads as TGCGCCAGCAGCCCACCGGGACTAGCGGGGACAGATACGCAGTATTTT.

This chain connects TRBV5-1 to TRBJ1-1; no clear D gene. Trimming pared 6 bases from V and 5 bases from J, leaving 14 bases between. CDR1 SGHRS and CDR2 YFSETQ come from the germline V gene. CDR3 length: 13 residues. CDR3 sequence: CASTMEAGTEAFF. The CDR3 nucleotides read TGCGCCAGCACCATGGAAGCGGGGACTGAAGCTTTCTTT.

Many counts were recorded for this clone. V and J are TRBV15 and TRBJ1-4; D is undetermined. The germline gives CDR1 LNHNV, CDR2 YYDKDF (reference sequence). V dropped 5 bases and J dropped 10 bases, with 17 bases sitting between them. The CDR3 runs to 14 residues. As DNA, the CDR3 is TGTGCCACCAGCTTGTCCCCGGCAAGGGCAAAACTGTTTTTT. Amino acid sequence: CATSLSPARAKLFF.

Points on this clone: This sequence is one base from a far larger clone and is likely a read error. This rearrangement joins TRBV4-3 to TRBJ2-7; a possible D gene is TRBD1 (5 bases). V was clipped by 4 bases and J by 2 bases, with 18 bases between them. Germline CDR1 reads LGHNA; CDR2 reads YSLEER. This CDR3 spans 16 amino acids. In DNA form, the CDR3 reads TGCGCCAGCAGCCGAGGAATACAGGAGAATGCCTACGAGCAGTACTTC. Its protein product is CASSRGIQENAYEQYF.

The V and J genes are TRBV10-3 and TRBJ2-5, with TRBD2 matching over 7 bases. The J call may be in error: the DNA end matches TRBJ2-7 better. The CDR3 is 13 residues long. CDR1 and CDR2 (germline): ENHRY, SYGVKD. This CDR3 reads CAIRGVLAREQYF. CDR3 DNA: TGTGCCATCAGGGGGGTACTAGCGCGCGAGCAGTACTTC.

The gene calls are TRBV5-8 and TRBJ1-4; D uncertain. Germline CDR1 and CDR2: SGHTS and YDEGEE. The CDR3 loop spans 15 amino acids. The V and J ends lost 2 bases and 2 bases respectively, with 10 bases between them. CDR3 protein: CASSFHGVTNEKLFF. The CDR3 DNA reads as TGTGCCAGCAGCTTTCACGGAGTGACTAATGAAAAACTGTTTTTT. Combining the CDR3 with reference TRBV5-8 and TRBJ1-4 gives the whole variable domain EAGVTQSPTHLIKTRGQQATLRCSPISGHTSVYWYQQALGLGLQFLLWYDEGEERNRGNFPPRFSGRQFPNYSSELNVNALELEDSALYLCASSFHGVTNEKLFFGSGTQLSVL.

For the CDR3, the DNA is TGTGCCAGCAGTTCCGGGACAGGGTTGACTGAAGCTTTCTTT. Translated: CASSSGTGLTEAFF. The genes are TRBV25-1 and TRBJ1-1, with 9 bases lining up with TRBD1. Per germline, CDR1 MGHDK and CDR2 SYGVNS. This CDR3 is 14 amino acids long. J was trimmed by 5 bases and V by 5 bases; bases with no gene match: 6.

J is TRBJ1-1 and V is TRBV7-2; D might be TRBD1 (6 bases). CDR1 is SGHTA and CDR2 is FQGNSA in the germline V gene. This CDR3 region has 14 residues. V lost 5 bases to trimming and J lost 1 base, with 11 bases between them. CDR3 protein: CASSRWTENTEAFF. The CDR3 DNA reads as TGTGCCAGCAGCCGATGGACAGAGAACACTGAAGCTTTCTTT.

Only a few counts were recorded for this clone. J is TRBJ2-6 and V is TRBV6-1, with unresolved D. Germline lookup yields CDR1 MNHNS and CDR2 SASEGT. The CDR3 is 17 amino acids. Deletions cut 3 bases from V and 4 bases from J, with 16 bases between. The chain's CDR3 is CASSDPYSLGGANVLTF. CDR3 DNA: TGTGCCAGCAGTGACCCCTACAGCTTAGGGGGGGCCAACGTCCTGACTTTC.

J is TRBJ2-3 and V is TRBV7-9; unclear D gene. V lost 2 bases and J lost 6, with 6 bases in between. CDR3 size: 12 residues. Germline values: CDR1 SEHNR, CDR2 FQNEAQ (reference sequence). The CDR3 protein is CASSLMGDTQYF. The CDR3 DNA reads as TGTGCCAGCAGCTTAATGGGGGATACGCAGTATTTT.

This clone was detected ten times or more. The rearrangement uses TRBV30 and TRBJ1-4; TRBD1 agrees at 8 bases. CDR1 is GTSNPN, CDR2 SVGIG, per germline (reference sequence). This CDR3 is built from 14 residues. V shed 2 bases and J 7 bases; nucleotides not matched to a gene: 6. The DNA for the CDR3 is TGTGCCTGGAGTTTCCAGGGGGCGGGTGAAAAACTGTTTTTT. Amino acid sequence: CAWSFQGAGEKLFF.

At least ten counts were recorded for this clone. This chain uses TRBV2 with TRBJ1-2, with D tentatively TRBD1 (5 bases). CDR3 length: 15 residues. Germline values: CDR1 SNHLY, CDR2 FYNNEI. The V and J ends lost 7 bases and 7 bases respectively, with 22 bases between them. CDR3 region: CASTPGQGSLGGYTF. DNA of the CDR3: TGTGCCAGCACGCCGGGGCAGGGCTCCCTAGGTGGCTACACCTTC.

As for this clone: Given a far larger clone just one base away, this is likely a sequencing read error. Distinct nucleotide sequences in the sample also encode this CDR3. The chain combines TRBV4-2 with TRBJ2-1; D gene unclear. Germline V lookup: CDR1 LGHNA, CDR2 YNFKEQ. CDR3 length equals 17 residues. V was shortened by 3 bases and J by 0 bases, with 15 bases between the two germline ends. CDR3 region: CASSQDLEASSYNEQFF. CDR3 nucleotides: TGTGCCAGCAGCCAGGATCTCGAGGCGAGCTCCTACAATGAGCAGTTCTTC.

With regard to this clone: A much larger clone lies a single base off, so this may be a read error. DNA of the CDR3: TGTGCCAGCAGTGAACCTCAGACTCAAGAGACCCAGTACTTC. As protein: CASSEPQTQETQYF. V usage is TRBV6-1 and J usage is TRBJ2-5; D gene uncertain. There are 14 residues in the CDR3. The V end lost 2 bases, the J end lost 2 bases, and 9 bases lay between the germline ends. CDR1 is MNHNS and CDR2 is SASEGT in the germline V gene.

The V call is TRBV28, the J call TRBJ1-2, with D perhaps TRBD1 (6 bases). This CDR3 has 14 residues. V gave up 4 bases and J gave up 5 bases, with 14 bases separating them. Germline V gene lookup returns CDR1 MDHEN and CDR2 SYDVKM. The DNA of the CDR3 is TGTGCCAGCAGTTCCCCCCAGGGGTGGTATGGCTACACCTTC. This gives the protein CASSSPQGWYGYTF.

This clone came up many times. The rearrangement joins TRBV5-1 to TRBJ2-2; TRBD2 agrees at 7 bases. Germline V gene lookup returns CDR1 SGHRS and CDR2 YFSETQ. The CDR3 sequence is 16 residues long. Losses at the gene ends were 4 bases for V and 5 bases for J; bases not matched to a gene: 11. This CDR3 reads CASSPRRAGDTGELFF. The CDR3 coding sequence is TGCGCCAGCAGCCCGCGTCGGGCGGGAGATACCGGGGAGCTGTTTTTT.